These 32 T cell receptor beta chains originate from one sample sequenced in a study of technical replicates of blood from a few donors. Some clones are missing from TCRdb's copy, which holds only in-frame ones; the method was immunoSEQ multiplex PCR. Among 65,000 to 95,000 clones listed, around 94% were seen once. Sequenced input: T cells isolated from PBMCs. The receptors were sampled from a human donor in good health.

The chain is built from TRBV9 and TRBJ1-2; 9 bases are a match to TRBD1. CDR3 length: 15 residues. The ends lost 3 bases at V and 2 bases at J; junction bases unmatched: 5. Germline CDR1 SGDLS, CDR2 YYNGEE. Here the CDR3 DNA reads TGTGCCAGCAGCGGATGGGACAGGGCAAACTATGGCTACACCTTC. Amino acid sequence: CASSGWDRANYGYTF.

The V call is TRBV15, the J call TRBJ1-5; D not resolved. Deletions cut 1 base from V and 9 bases from J, with 13 bases between. Germline CDR1 is LNHNV and CDR2 is YYDKDF (reference sequence). CDR3 length: 14 amino acids. The CDR3 DNA follows: TGTGCCACCAGCAGAGCCGACTCCCCATCGCCCCAGCATTTT. This gives the protein CATSRADSPSPQHF.

This clone was seen a few times. The rearrangement joins TRBV7-9 to TRBJ2-1, with 11 bases matching TRBD2. Germline values: CDR1 SEHNR, CDR2 FQNEAQ (reference sequence). The CDR3 spans 18 residues. The V segment lost 2 bases and the J segment 0 bases; nucleotides outside the gene matches: 6. CDR3 bases: TGTGCCAGCAGCTTACGGACTAGCGGGCCGAGCTCCTACAATGAGCAGTTCTTC. Encoded protein: CASSLRTSGPSSYNEQFF.

The chain carries TRBV6-1 and TRBJ2-1; TRBD2 agrees at 7 bases. Germline V CDR1 and CDR2: MNHNS, SASEGT. The CDR3 totals 15 residues. J was trimmed by 10 bases and V by 2 bases; bases with no gene match: 11. CDR3 loop: CASSELASGDGEQFF. The CDR3 bases are TGTGCCAGCAGTGAACTGGCTAGCGGCGACGGGGAGCAGTTCTTC.

The chain joins TRBV7-9 to TRBJ1-4; 10 bases map to TRBD1. The CDR3 covers 15 residues. The trim removed 1 base at V and 8 bases at J, leaving 4 bases unmatched. Germline lookup yields CDR1 SEHNR and CDR2 FQNEAQ (reference sequence). The CDR3 loop reads CASSLGQGAYEKLFF. CDR3 coding DNA: TGTGCCAGCAGCTTAGGACAGGGGGCGTACGAAAAACTGTTTTTT.

V and J are TRBV4-3 and TRBJ1-5; D remains unclear. This CDR3 spans 13 amino acids. Germline CDR1 is LGHNA and CDR2 is YSLEER. The V end lost 0 bases, the J end lost 6 bases, and 6 bases lay between the germline ends. The CDR3 spells CASSQDLSQPQHF. DNA for the CDR3: TGCGCCAGCAGCCAAGACTTGAGTCAGCCCCAGCATTTT.

The rearrangement uses TRBV11-2 and TRBJ2-7; the D gene is possibly TRBD2 (6 bases). The CDR3 is 15 residues long. Germline CDR1 and CDR2: SGHAT and FQNNGV. Deletions cut 6 bases from V and 2 bases from J, with 17 bases between. Written as DNA, the CDR3 is TGTGCCAGCAGTACTCTCCGGGGGTCAACCTACGAGCAGTACTTC. It codes for CASSTLRGSTYEQYF.

The chain combines TRBV7-6 with TRBJ1-3, with D perhaps matching TRBD1 (5 bases). Per germline, CDR1 SGHVS and CDR2 FNYEAQ. This CDR3 region has 15 residues. Trimming stripped 2 bases from V and 1 base from J, with 9 bases between. CDR3 sequence reads: CASSLIRGSGNTIYF. The CDR3 DNA reads TGTGCCAGCAGCTTAATTAGGGGTTCTGGAAACACCATATATTTT.

V is TRBV6-7 and J is TRBJ1-5; maybe TRBD1 (5 bases). TRBV6-7 is classed as an ORF, of uncertain function. This CDR3 region has 14 residues. V was clipped by 5 bases and J by 5 bases, with 13 bases between them. The CDR3 protein is CASSLHGDYQPQHF. Written as DNA, the CDR3 is TGTGCCAGCAGTCTTCACGGGGACTATCAGCCCCAGCATTTT.

The chain uses TRBV7-6 and TRBJ1-1; D gene ambiguous. In germline, CDR1 is SGHVS, CDR2 FNYEAQ. V was clipped by 4 bases and J by 4 bases, with 13 bases between them. The CDR3 sequence is 14 residues long. This CDR3 reads CASSSREGGTEAFF. The DNA for the CDR3 is TGTGCCAGCAGCTCCCGGGAGGGTGGCACTGAAGCTTTCTTT.

The J gene is TRBJ1-2, the V gene TRBV29-1; 10 bases are shared with TRBD1. V dropped 7 bases and J dropped 4; count of bases not matched to a gene: 6. The CDR3 runs 13 residues. The V gene's germline CDR1 is SQVTM and CDR2 ANQGSEA. The CDR3 protein is CSAWDRGVYGYTF. CDR3 coding DNA: TGCAGCGCTTGGGACAGGGGAGTCTATGGCTACACCTTC. Variable domain in full (rest from reference TRBV29-1 and TRBJ1-2): SAVISQKPSRDICQRGTSLTIQCQVDSQVTMMFWYRQQPGQSLTLIATANQGSEATYESGFVIDKFPISRPNLTFSTLTVSNMSPEDSSIYLCSAWDRGVYGYTFGSGTRLTVV.

The chain employs TRBV27 and TRBJ1-1, with TRBD1 matching over 7 bases. The V and J ends lost 2 bases and 6 bases, in that order; junction bases with no gene match: 18. The CDR3 has 18 residues. Germline loops: CDR1 MNHEY, CDR2 SMNVEV (reference sequence). CDR3 loop: CASSLKIPGGKRRAEAFF. The CDR3 DNA reads as TGTGCCAGCAGTTTAAAAATTCCAGGGGGAAAGAGGAGAGCTGAAGCTTTCTTT.

The CDR3 here is CASSLDRVDNEQFF. In nucleotides, the CDR3 is TGTGCCAGCAGCTTGGACAGGGTGGATAATGAGCAGTTCTTC. This chain links TRBV5-6 with TRBJ2-1, with D maybe TRBD1 (6 bases). The V and J ends lost 0 bases and 7 bases respectively, with 11 bases between them. The germline CDR1 and CDR2 sequences are SGHDT and YYEEEE. There are 14 residues in the CDR3. Together with reference TRBV5-6 and TRBJ2-1, the CDR3 gives the full variable domain: DAGVTQSPTHLIKTRGQQVTLRCSPKSGHDTVSWYQQALGQGPQFIFQYYEEEERQRGNFPDRFSGHQFPNYSSELNVNALLLGDSALYLCASSLDRVDNEQFFGPGTRLTVL.

The chain employs TRBV7-8 and TRBJ2-7; 8 nucleotides agree with TRBD2. V was clipped by 1 base and J by 3 bases; unmatched bases: 5. The CDR3 sequence is 15 residues long. Germline assignment: CDR1 SGHVS and CDR2 FQNEAQ. The CDR3 sequence is CASSLEGGRFYEQYF. CDR3 coding DNA: TGTGCCAGCAGCTTAGAGGGCGGGAGGTTCTACGAGCAGTACTTC.

As DNA, the CDR3 is TGTGCCAGCAGCTTGGGGAGTTTCCACAATGAGCAGTTCTTC. Translation gives CASSLGSFHNEQFF. The chain is built from TRBV5-4 and TRBJ2-1; unclear D gene. Looked up from germline, CDR1 is SGHNT and CDR2 is YYREEE (reference sequence). There are 14 residues in the CDR3. V gave up 0 bases and J gave up 5 bases, with 9 bases separating them. The full variable domain, completed using reference TRBV5-4 and TRBJ2-1, is ETGVTQSPTHLIKTRGQQVTLRCSSQSGHNTVSWYQQALGQGPQFIFQYYREEENGRGNFPPRFSGLQFPNYSSELNVNALELDDSALYLCASSLGSFHNEQFFGPGTRLTVL.

This clone was seen once. This rearrangement joins TRBV7-2 to TRBJ2-7; D perhaps matches TRBD1 (6 bases). V was pared by 2 bases and J by 6 bases, with 14 bases between. Germline lookup yields CDR1 SGHTA and CDR2 FQGNSA. There are 14 residues in the CDR3. The CDR3 DNA reads TGTGCCAGCAGCTTATTTCAGGGGCAGGGCGAGCAGTACTTC. Its protein product is CASSLFQGQGEQYF.

The chain has TRBV27 and TRBJ2-3; D unresolved. With 3 bases removed from V and 2 bases from J, the gap between germline ends came to 9 bases. Looked up from germline, CDR1 is MNHEY and CDR2 is SMNVEV (reference sequence). The CDR3 runs 14 residues. The CDR3 DNA reads TGTGCCAGCAGTTTGGGCCTACTCACAGATACGCAGTATTTT. Its translation is CASSLGLLTDTQYF.

The chain links TRBV10-2 to TRBJ1-5, with 8 bases fitting TRBD1. Trimming took 4 bases from V and 4 from J; bases not matched to a gene: 3. The CDR3 has 14 residues. Germline CDR1 is WSHSY and CDR2 is SAAADI. CDR3 nucleotide sequence: TGCGCCAGCAGTGGGACAGGGAAGAATCAGCCCCAGCATTTT. Protein sequence: CASSGTGKNQPQHF.

The chain has TRBV6-4 and TRBJ2-3, with D unresolved. The CDR3 is 15 residues long. Per the germline V gene, CDR1 is MRHNA and CDR2 is SNTAGT. V was trimmed by 4 bases and J by 0 bases, leaving 11 bases between them. CDR3 in amino acids: CASSGTFGSTDTQYF. DNA of the CDR3: TGTGCCAGCAGTGGTACCTTCGGGAGCACAGATACGCAGTATTTT.

The V and J genes are TRBV4-3 and TRBJ2-1, with D tentatively TRBD1 (5 bases). The germline V gene has CDR1 LGHNA and CDR2 YSLEER. This CDR3 comprises 17 residues. The V end was cut by 2 bases, the J end by 2 bases, with 16 bases between. The CDR3 region is CASSQLPDQGTYNEQFF. Written as DNA, the CDR3 is TGCGCCAGCAGCCAACTCCCCGACCAGGGCACCTACAATGAGCAGTTCTTC.

The genes are TRBV6-1 and TRBJ2-7; perhaps TRBD2 as D (5 bases). Germline values: CDR1 MNHNS, CDR2 SASEGT. V lost 1 base to trimming and J lost 5 bases, with 9 bases between them. The CDR3 runs to 13 residues. CDR3 in DNA: TGTGCCAGCAGTGAAGGATACGGGGACGAGCAGTACTTC. It is translated as CASSEGYGDEQYF.

V gene TRBV9 combines with J gene TRBJ2-1, with no clear D. The CDR3 is 15 residues long. Per germline, CDR1 SGDLS and CDR2 YYNGEE. Trimming stripped 1 base from V and 4 bases from J, with 12 bases between. The DNA of the CDR3 is TGTGCCAGCAGCGTAAACTATGGCTTTTACAATGAGCAGTTCTTC. Its translation is CASSVNYGFYNEQFF. Looking up the rest from reference TRBV9 and TRBJ2-1 gives the full variable domain: DSGVTQTPKHLITATGQRVTLRCSPRSGDLSVYWYQQSLDQGLQFLIQYYNGEERAKGNILERFSAQQFPDLHSELNLSSLELGDSALYFCASSVNYGFYNEQFFGPGTRLTVL.

This rearrangement joins TRBV6-5 to TRBJ1-2, with 9 bases fitting TRBD1. The CDR3 sequence is 13 residues long. Germline-derived CDR1 and CDR2 are MNHEY and SVGAGI. V shed 6 bases and J 7 bases; nucleotides not matched to a gene: 6. The CDR3 DNA sequence: TGTGCCAGCAGACCGGACAGGGGAGGTGGCTACACCTTC. It yields the protein CASRPDRGGGYTF.

The chain links TRBV30 to TRBJ2-7; 9 nucleotides line up with TRBD1. The V segment lost 6 bases and the J segment 1 base; nucleotides outside the gene matches: 4. The CDR3 is 13 amino acids. CDR1 GTSNPN and CDR2 SVGIG come from the germline V gene (reference sequence). DNA of the CDR3: TGTGCCTGTACAGGGGGCTTTTCCTACGAGCAGTACTTC. Translation: CACTGGFSYEQYF.

V usage is TRBV14 and J usage is TRBJ2-7; D perhaps matches TRBD1 (5 bases). The CDR3 loop spans 12 amino acids. Germline V lookup: CDR1 SGHDN, CDR2 FVKESK. Between the trimmed V and J ends, which lost 1 base and 6 bases, there was a span of 7 bases. CDR3 nucleotides: TGTGCCAGCAGCCAAGTTAGGGGCGAGCAGTACTTC. Protein sequence: CASSQVRGEQYF.

V and J are TRBV29-1 and TRBJ2-6; possible D gene TRBD1, 6 bases. The CDR3 is 15 residues long. In germline, CDR1 is SQVTM, CDR2 ANQGSEA. V shed 2 bases and J shed 2 bases, with 10 bases lying between them. The CDR3 DNA reads TGCAGCGTTGAATGGGCAGGGGCTGGGGCCAACGTCCTGACTTTC. It encodes CSVEWAGAGANVLTF.

The V call is TRBV27, the J call TRBJ1-2; D may be TRBD1 (5 bases). The length of the CDR3 is 15 residues. V shed 4 bases and J shed 4 bases, with 16 bases lying between them. Germline values: CDR1 MNHEY, CDR2 SMNVEV (reference sequence). The CDR3 sequence is CASSSWMGQSYGYTF. The CDR3 nucleotides read TGTGCCAGCAGTTCATGGATGGGGCAGAGCTATGGCTACACCTTC.

The chain has TRBV28 and TRBJ2-7; TRBD2 agrees at 8 bases. CDR1 and CDR2 from the germline V gene are MDHEN and SYDVKM. V shed 2 bases, J shed 3 bases, and the junction held 6 bases outside the gene matches. The CDR3 consists of 15 residues. CDR3 in DNA: TGTGCCAGCAGTTTAGCCCCCGGGACTAGCTACGAGCAGTACTTC. As protein: CASSLAPGTSYEQYF.

This sequence joins TRBV5-4 and TRBJ2-3; 8 bases are shared with TRBD2. CDR1 is SGHNT and CDR2 is YYREEE in the germline V gene (reference sequence). V lost 4 bases to trimming and J lost 2 bases; unmatched junction nucleotides: 6. CDR3 length equals 15 residues. The CDR3 sequence is CASSVGGGYTDTQYF. Here the CDR3 DNA reads TGTGCCAGCAGCGTCGGCGGGGGGTACACAGATACGCAGTATTTT.

The chain combines TRBV14 with TRBJ2-5; the D gene is possibly TRBD1 (6 bases). Between the trimmed V and J ends, which lost 1 base and 5 bases, there was a span of 14 bases. CDR1 SGHDN and CDR2 FVKESK come from the germline V gene. The CDR3 is 15 amino acids. This chain's CDR3 is CASSQVTGYFETQYF. The CDR3 DNA follows: TGTGCCAGCAGCCAAGTCACAGGGTATTTCGAGACCCAGTACTTC.

This CDR3 is CASSLKAGNTEAFF. The CDR3 DNA is TGTGCCAGCAGCTTGAAAGCGGGAAACACTGAAGCTTTCTTT. This chain joins TRBV5-4 and TRBJ1-1; D is uncertain. V lost 1 base to trimming and J lost 2 bases, with 9 bases between them. This CDR3 region has 14 residues. Germline loops: CDR1 SGHNT, CDR2 YYREEE (reference sequence).

The chain uses TRBV6-4 and TRBJ2-1, with 8 bases that match TRBD2. V was pared by 5 bases and J by 1 base, with 4 bases of the junction left unmatched. Germline V lookup: CDR1 MRHNA, CDR2 SNTAGT. This CDR3 has 15 residues. The CDR3 sequence is CASSRTGGSYNEQFF. CDR3 coding DNA: TGTGCCAGCAGTCGCACGGGAGGGTCCTACAATGAGCAGTTCTTC.